These 11 T cell receptor beta chains were all obtained from the same sample, sequenced in a study of cytomegalovirus exposure and HLA in healthy donors. PCR amplification relied on 60 Vbeta primers (plus 13 Jbeta primers). Only in-frame clones appear in the TCRdb table, and some are missing; sequencing was by immunoSEQ multiplex PCR. This table holds 160,000 or so clones, over 70% found once. Sequencing input: PBMCs. The receptors shown here come from a man in his fifties in good health and CMV-seropositive.

V usage is TRBV30 and J usage is TRBJ1-2; D might be TRBD1 (6 bases). The V end lost 2 bases, the J end lost 4 bases, and 17 bases lay between the germline ends. The CDR3 has 15 amino acids. Germline lookup yields CDR1 GTSNPN and CDR2 SVGIG (reference sequence). CDR3 in amino acids: CAWSKPSGAGYGYTF. In DNA, the CDR3 is TGTGCCTGGAGTAAACCATCAGGGGCAGGCTATGGCTACACCTTC.

The chain couples TRBV30 to TRBJ2-7; 7 bases line up with TRBD1. V lost 3 bases to trimming and J lost 4 bases; unmatched junction nucleotides: 3. CDR1 is GTSNPN and CDR2 is SVGIG in the germline V gene (reference sequence). The CDR3 sequence is 12 residues long. The CDR3 here is CAWRATGYEQYF. CDR3 nucleotides: TGTGCCTGGAGGGCGACAGGGTACGAGCAGTACTTC. Based on the CDR3 plus reference TRBV30 and TRBJ2-7, the full variable domain is SQTIHQWPATLVQPVGSPLSLECTVEGTSNPNLYWYRQAAGRGLQLLFYSVGIGQISSEVPQNLSASRPQDRQFILSSKKLLLSDSGFYLCAWRATGYEQYFGPGTRLTVT.

The chain uses TRBV6-1 and TRBJ1-1, with D hard to call. The CDR3 sequence is 10 residues long. Looked up from germline, CDR1 is MNHNS and CDR2 is SASEGT. The V end was cut by 6 bases, the J end by 7 bases, with 6 bases between. The CDR3 DNA reads TGTGCCAGCAGGAGGGTTGAAGCTTTCTTT. Residues: CASRRVEAFF.

The chain joins TRBV5-1 to TRBJ2-7, with D maybe TRBD1 (5 bases). The germline gives CDR1 SGHRS, CDR2 YFSETQ. V was shortened by 0 bases and J by 1 base, with 11 bases between the two germline ends. The CDR3 consists of 15 residues. The CDR3 DNA reads TGCGCCAGCAGCTTGGTTGGGGCTTCTTCCTACGAGCAGTACTTC. Amino acids: CASSLVGASSYEQYF.

CDR3 coding DNA: TGCAGCGTTGGTAGCGGGAGGCACGAGCAGTACTTC. The encoded protein is CSVGSGRHEQYF. The V call is TRBV29-1, the J call TRBJ2-7, with TRBD2 identical over 10 bases. The V gene end was trimmed by 4 bases and the J gene end by 5 bases; junction bases not matched to a gene: 2. Germline V gene data show CDR1 as SQVTM and CDR2 as ANQGSEA. The CDR3 consists of 12 residues.

This clone was seen just once. The genes are TRBV28 and TRBJ2-7; D is perhaps TRBD1 (6 bases). CDR3 size: 14 residues. CDR1 is MDHEN, CDR2 SYDVKM, per germline. V was cut by 5 bases and J by 6 bases, with 17 bases left in between. The CDR3 reads CASSTFQGKREQYF. CDR3 DNA sequence: TGTGCCAGCAGTACCTTCCAGGGGAAGCGCGAGCAGTACTTC.

The gene calls are TRBV7-2 and TRBJ2-1, with D unresolved. CDR3 length: 16 residues. V was pared by 1 base and J by 0 bases, with 10 bases between. Germline loops: CDR1 SGHTA, CDR2 FQGNSA. CDR3 bases: TGTGCCAGCAGCTTAGATAGCTCCATCTCCTACAATGAGCAGTTCTTC. Its translation: CASSLDSSISYNEQFF.

V gene TRBV28 combines with J gene TRBJ2-7; no clear D. V was clipped by 7 bases and J by 5 bases, with 12 bases between them. Looked up from germline, CDR1 is MDHEN and CDR2 is SYDVKM. This CDR3 is built from 12 residues. The CDR3 loop is CASNIRHNEQYF. In DNA form, the CDR3 reads TGTGCCAGCAACATCCGACACAACGAGCAGTACTTC.

This clone was seen many times. The V call is TRBV10-3, the J call TRBJ2-1; TRBD2 might be the D (7 bases). CDR3 size: 15 residues. Germline-derived CDR1 and CDR2 are ENHRY and SYGVKD. Trimming left V 6 bases short and J 10 bases short, with 22 bases between. Here the CDR3 reads CAIRGAEREAGEQFF. The CDR3 coding sequence is TGTGCCATCAGGGGGGCAGAACGGGAGGCTGGCGAGCAGTTCTTC.

The chain uses TRBV5-1 and TRBJ2-2; 7 bases align to TRBD1. V was clipped by 2 bases and J by 5 bases; unmatched bases: 9. Per germline, CDR1 SGHRS and CDR2 YFSETQ. This CDR3 has 16 amino acids. CDR3 nucleotide sequence: TGCGCCAGCAGCTTATCCGGGACAGCGGATACCGGGGAGCTGTTTTTT. Translating it yields CASSLSGTADTGELFF.

This chain uses TRBV5-8 with TRBJ2-1, with TRBD1 identical over 11 bases. The CDR3 consists of 15 residues. J lost 3 bases, V lost 3 bases, and 2 bases had no gene match. Germline V gives CDR1 SGHTS, CDR2 YDEGEE. The CDR3 bases are TGTGCCAGCAGCTCGGGACAGGGGGTCTACAATGAGCAGTTCTTC. Its translation is CASSSGQGVYNEQFF. The full variable domain, in which reference TRBV5-8 and TRBJ2-1 provide the parts outside the CDR3, is EAGVTQSPTHLIKTRGQQATLRCSPISGHTSVYWYQQALGLGLQFLLWYDEGEERNRGNFPPRFSGRQFPNYSSELNVNALELEDSALYLCASSSGQGVYNEQFFGPGTRLTVL.